These 17 T cell receptor beta chains were sequenced from one sample in a study of pediatric ulcerative colitis. The data were produced by immunoSEQ multiplex PCR, yet TCRdb's version contains in-frame clones alone and is incomplete. The data hold around 64,000 clones, with 75% to 85% observed a single time. Sequencing was done on a sample of blood. The receptors come from a boy aged 5-17 years with moderate ulcerative colitis.

The chain carries TRBV5-1 and TRBJ2-1; TRBD2 matches at 12 bases. Per the germline V gene, CDR1 is SGHRS and CDR2 is YFSETQ. The V gene end was trimmed by 5 bases and the J gene end by 13 bases; junction bases not matched to a gene: 7. The CDR3 runs 13 residues. The CDR3 DNA reads as TGCGCCAGCAGACCCGGGACTAGCGGGCGTCAGTTCTTC. Its translation: CASRPGTSGRQFF.

This chain joins TRBV7-9 and TRBJ1-3, with unresolved D. CDR3 length: 14 residues. Trimming took off 4 bases at V and 3 bases at J, with 10 bases between the two ends. Germline V gene data show CDR1 as SEHNR and CDR2 as FQNEAQ (reference sequence). This CDR3 reads CASSSLEYGNTIYF. CDR3 sequence (DNA): TGTGCCAGCAGCTCACTCGAATATGGAAACACCATATATTTT.

The chain carries TRBV7-9 and TRBJ1-1; D gene uncertain. CDR1 is SEHNR, CDR2 FQNEAQ, per germline (reference sequence). This CDR3 spans 16 amino acids. V lost 2 bases and J 1 base, leaving 14 bases between the germline ends. CDR3 residues: CASSLLYWRTNTEAFF. The DNA of the CDR3 is TGTGCCAGCAGCTTACTCTATTGGCGGACGAACACTGAAGCTTTCTTT.

This chain uses TRBV27 with TRBJ2-7, with D perhaps matching TRBD1 (5 bases). Germline values: CDR1 MNHEY, CDR2 SMNVEV (reference sequence). V lost 5 bases to trimming and J lost 5 bases, with 19 bases between them. The CDR3 has 15 amino acids. The CDR3 sequence is CASSQLTGILHEQYF. The CDR3 DNA is TGTGCCAGCAGTCAATTAACAGGAATCCTGCACGAGCAGTACTTC.

The rearrangement joins TRBV5-4 to TRBJ1-3; D is undetermined. The germline gives CDR1 SGHNT, CDR2 YYREEE (reference sequence). This CDR3 has 17 residues. The ends were cut back, 0 bases at V and 2 bases at J, with 15 bases in the middle. The CDR3 sequence: CASSLASVRSPGNTIYF. In nucleotides, the CDR3 is TGTGCCAGCAGCTTGGCGAGCGTCCGATCCCCTGGAAACACCATATATTTT.

The J gene is TRBJ2-7, the V gene TRBV2; 10 positions agree with TRBD2. The CDR3 runs 17 residues. Per the germline V gene, CDR1 is SNHLY and CDR2 is FYNNEI. With 3 bases clipped from V and 5 bases from J, the junction kept 13 bases outside the gene matches. The CDR3, as DNA: TGTGCCAGCAGTGATAGTCTGTACGGACTAGCGGCCCACGAGCAGTACTTC. Translation: CASSDSLYGLAAHEQYF.

The rearrangement joins TRBV5-1 to TRBJ1-4; no clear D. The ends were cut back, 0 bases at V and 4 bases at J, with 10 bases in the middle. The CDR3 spans 15 residues. Germline CDR1 reads SGHRS; CDR2 reads YFSETQ. The CDR3 protein is CASSLVSAFNEKLFF. As DNA, the CDR3 is TGCGCCAGCAGCTTGGTGTCGGCATTTAATGAAAAACTGTTTTTT. Together with reference TRBV5-1 and TRBJ1-4, the CDR3 gives the full variable domain: KAGVTQTPRYLIKTRGQQVTLSCSPISGHRSVSWYQQTPGQGLQFLFEYFSETQRNKGNFPGRFSGRQFSNSRSEMNVSTLELGDSALYLCASSLVSAFNEKLFFGSGTQLSVL.

The gene calls are TRBV2 and TRBJ1-1; D not certain. Germline CDR1 is SNHLY and CDR2 is FYNNEI. There are 13 residues in the CDR3. Trimming stripped 4 bases from V and 0 bases from J, with 6 bases between. Here the CDR3 DNA reads TGTGCCAGCAGTGGACGGATGAACACTGAAGCTTTCTTT. It yields the protein CASSGRMNTEAFF.

This clone was observed a few times. The V gene is TRBV7-2, the J gene TRBJ1-5; 11 nucleotides agree with TRBD1. Germline V gene data show CDR1 as SGHTA and CDR2 as FQGNSA. The CDR3 runs to 16 residues. V lost 5 bases, J lost 4 bases, and 7 bases stayed unmatched. CDR3 loop: CASSPMGDRGNQPQHF. For the CDR3, the DNA is TGTGCCAGCAGCCCAATGGGGGACAGGGGGAATCAGCCCCAGCATTTT. Using reference TRBV7-2 and TRBJ1-5 for the parts outside the CDR3, the full variable domain is GAGVSQSPSNKVTEKGKDVELRCDPISGHTALYWYRQSLGQGLEFLIYFQGNSAPDKSGLPSDRFSAERTGGSVSTLTIQRTQQEDSAVYLCASSPMGDRGNQPQHFGDGTRLSIL.

The chain employs TRBV20-1 and TRBJ2-5, with D unclear. Germline loops: CDR1 DFQATT, CDR2 SNEGSKA (reference sequence). Trimming removed 0 bases from V and 8 bases from J, with 7 bases in between. The length of the CDR3 is 11 residues. The CDR3, as DNA: TGCAGTGCTAGAGAAGCAGGAACCCAGTACTTC. It specifies CSAREAGTQYF.

The V call is TRBV6-4, the J call TRBJ2-1, with 8 bases lining up with TRBD2. The V and J ends lost 4 bases and 3 bases, in that order; junction bases with no gene match: 5. This CDR3 has 15 residues. The V gene's germline CDR1 is MRHNA and CDR2 SNTAGT. The CDR3 spells CASSVSGRGYNEQFF. The CDR3 DNA is TGTGCCAGCAGTGTAAGCGGGAGAGGCTACAATGAGCAGTTCTTC.

The chain employs TRBV2 and TRBJ2-2; perhaps TRBD1 as D (5 bases). The CDR3 loop spans 14 amino acids. The germline V gene encodes CDR1 SNHLY and CDR2 FYNNEI. Trimming took 7 bases from V and 1 from J, leaving 10 bases between them. The CDR3 DNA is TGTGCCAGCAATAAAGACAGGAACACCGGGGAGCTGTTTTTT. It specifies CASNKDRNTGELFF. The variable domain in full, completed from reference TRBV2 and TRBJ2-2, reads EPEVTQTPSHQVTQMGQEVILRCVPISNHLYFYWYRQILGQKVEFLVSFYNNEISEKSEIFDDQFSVERPDGSNFTLKIRSTKLEDSAMYFCASNKDRNTGELFFGEGSRLTVL.

The chain combines TRBV19 with TRBJ1-2, with 9 bases that match TRBD1. V lost 7 bases, J lost 8 bases, and 8 bases stayed unmatched. Germline V gene sequence: CDR1 LNHDA, CDR2 SQIVND (reference sequence). This CDR3 has 13 residues. This chain's CDR3 is CASNTGTGSGYTF. The CDR3 nucleotides read TGTGCCAGTAACACCGGGACAGGGTCCGGCTACACCTTC.

The chain employs TRBV4-1 and TRBJ2-7; a possible D gene is TRBD2 (6 bases). The V end was cut by 1 base, the J end by 0 bases, with 16 bases between. Germline CDR1 reads MGHRA; CDR2 reads YSYEKL. The CDR3 runs to 17 residues. The CDR3 nucleotides read TGCGCCAGCAGCCAAGTAACCTGGGACTGGGACTCCTACGAGCAGTACTTC. Residues: CASSQVTWDWDSYEQYF.

The rearrangement joins TRBV25-1 to TRBJ2-1; a possible D gene is TRBD1 (6 bases). V was pared by 5 bases and J by 4 bases, with 24 bases between. Germline CDR1 MGHDK, CDR2 SYGVNS. The CDR3 consists of 18 residues. The CDR3 nucleotides read TGTGCCAGCAGTCCACCCCAGGGGAACAGCTTGAGGTACAATGAGCAGTTCTTC. This sequence encodes CASSPPQGNSLRYNEQFF.

J is TRBJ2-2 and V is TRBV7-3; D call uncertain. The V end lost 3 bases, the J end lost 4 bases, and 6 bases lay between the germline ends. Germline values: CDR1 SGHTA, CDR2 FQGTGA. The CDR3 covers 13 residues. The CDR3 sequence: CASSFSSTGELFF. The DNA for the CDR3 is TGTGCCAGCAGCTTCAGTTCCACCGGGGAGCTGTTTTTT.

Only a few counts were recorded for this clone. This chain uses TRBV7-2 with TRBJ2-1; 12 nucleotides agree with TRBD2. The V and J ends lost 5 bases and 10 bases, in that order; junction bases with no gene match: 15. CDR1 and CDR2 from the germline V gene are SGHTA and FQGNSA. This CDR3 has 17 residues. CDR3 nucleotide sequence: TGTGCCAGCAGCGCTAGACTAGCGGGAGTGGGATTAGGAGAGCAGTTCTTC. This sequence encodes CASSARLAGVGLGEQFF.